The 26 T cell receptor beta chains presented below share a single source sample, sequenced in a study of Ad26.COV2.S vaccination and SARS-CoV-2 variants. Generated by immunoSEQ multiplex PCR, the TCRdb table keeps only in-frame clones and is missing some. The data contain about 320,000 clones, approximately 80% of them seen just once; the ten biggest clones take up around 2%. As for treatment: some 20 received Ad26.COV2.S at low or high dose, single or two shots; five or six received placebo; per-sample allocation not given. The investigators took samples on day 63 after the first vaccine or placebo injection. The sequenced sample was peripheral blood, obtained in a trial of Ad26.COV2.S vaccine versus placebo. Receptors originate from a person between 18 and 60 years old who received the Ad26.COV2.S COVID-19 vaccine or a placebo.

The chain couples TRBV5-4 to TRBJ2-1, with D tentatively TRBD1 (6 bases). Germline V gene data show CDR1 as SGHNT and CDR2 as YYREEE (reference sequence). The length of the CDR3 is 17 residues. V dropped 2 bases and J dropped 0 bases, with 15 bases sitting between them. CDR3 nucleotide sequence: TGTGCCAGCAGCTTCGGACAGCCTATGAGCTCCTACAATGAGCAGTTCTTC. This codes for CASSFGQPMSSYNEQFF.

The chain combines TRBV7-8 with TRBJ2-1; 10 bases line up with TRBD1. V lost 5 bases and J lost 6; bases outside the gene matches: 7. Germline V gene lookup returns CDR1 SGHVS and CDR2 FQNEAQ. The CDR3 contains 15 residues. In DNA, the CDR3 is TGTGCCAGCAGCATCGGGACAGGGGTATTCAATGAGCAGTTCTTC. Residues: CASSIGTGVFNEQFF.

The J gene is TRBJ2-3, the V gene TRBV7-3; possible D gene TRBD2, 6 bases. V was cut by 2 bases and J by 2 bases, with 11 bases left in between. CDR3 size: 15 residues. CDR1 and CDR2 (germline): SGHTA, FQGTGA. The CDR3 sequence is CASSLGGWPTDTQYF. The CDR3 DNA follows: TGTGCCAGCAGCTTAGGAGGGTGGCCCACAGATACGCAGTATTTT. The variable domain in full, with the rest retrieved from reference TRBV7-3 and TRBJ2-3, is GAGVSQTPSNKVTEKGKYVELRCDPISGHTALYWYRQSLGQGPEFLIYFQGTGAADDSGLPNDRFFAVRPEGSVSTLKIQRTERGDSAVYLCASSLGGWPTDTQYFGPGTRLTVL.

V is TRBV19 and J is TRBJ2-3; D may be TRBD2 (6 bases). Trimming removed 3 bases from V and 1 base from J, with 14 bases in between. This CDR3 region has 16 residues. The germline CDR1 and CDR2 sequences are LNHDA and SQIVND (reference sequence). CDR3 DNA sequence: TGTGCCAGTAGTATCGATAGCGGTGGGTGCACAGATACGCAGTATTTT. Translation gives CASSIDSGGCTDTQYF.

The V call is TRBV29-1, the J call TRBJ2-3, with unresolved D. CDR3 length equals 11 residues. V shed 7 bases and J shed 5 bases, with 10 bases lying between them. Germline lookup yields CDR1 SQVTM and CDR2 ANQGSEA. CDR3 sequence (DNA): TGCAGCGCTGACGTGGGAGATACGCAGTATTTT. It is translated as CSADVGDTQYF.

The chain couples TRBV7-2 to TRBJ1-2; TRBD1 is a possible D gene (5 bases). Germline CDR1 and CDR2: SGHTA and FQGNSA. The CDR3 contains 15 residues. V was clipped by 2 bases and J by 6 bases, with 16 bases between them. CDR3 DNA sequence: TGTGCCAGCAGCTTACGGGGCCCTCGTCTGGATGGCTACACCTTC. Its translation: CASSLRGPRLDGYTF. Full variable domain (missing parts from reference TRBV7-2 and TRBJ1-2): GAGVSQSPSNKVTEKGKDVELRCDPISGHTALYWYRQSLGQGLEFLIYFQGNSAPDKSGLPSDRFSAERTGGSVSTLTIQRTQQEDSAVYLCASSLRGPRLDGYTFGSGTRLTVV.

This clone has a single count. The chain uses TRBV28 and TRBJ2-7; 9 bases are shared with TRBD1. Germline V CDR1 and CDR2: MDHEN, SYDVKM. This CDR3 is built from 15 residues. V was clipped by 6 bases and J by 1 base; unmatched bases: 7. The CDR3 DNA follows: TGTGCCAGCAGGCTACTGGGGACAGGGTCCTACGAGCAGTACTTC. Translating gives CASRLLGTGSYEQYF. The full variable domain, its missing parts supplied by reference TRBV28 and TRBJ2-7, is DVKVTQSSRYLVKRTGEKVFLECVQDMDHENMFWYRQDPGLGLRLIYFSYDVKMKEKGDIPEGYSVSREKKERFSLILESASTNQTSMYLCASRLLGTGSYEQYFGPGTRLTVT.

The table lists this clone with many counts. The CDR3 DNA is TGTGCCAGCCTCCCCTCCCAGGGGCCTGGGACAGATACGCAGTATTTT. It yields the protein CASLPSQGPGTDTQYF. This sequence joins TRBV11-3 and TRBJ2-3, with D perhaps TRBD1 (6 bases). This CDR3 spans 16 amino acids. V was shortened by 8 bases and J by 3 bases, with 21 bases between the two germline ends. CDR1 is SGHNT and CDR2 is YENEEA in the germline V gene.

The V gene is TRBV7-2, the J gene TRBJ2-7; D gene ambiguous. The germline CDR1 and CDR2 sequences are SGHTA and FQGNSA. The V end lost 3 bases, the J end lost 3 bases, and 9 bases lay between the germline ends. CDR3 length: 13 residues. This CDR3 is CASSFTVLYEQYF. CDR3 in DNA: TGTGCCAGCAGCTTTACGGTGCTCTACGAGCAGTACTTC.

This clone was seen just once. The CDR3: CASSRDAGELFF. Written as DNA, the CDR3 is TGTGCCAGCAGCAGGGATGCCGGGGAGCTGTTTTTT. This chain links TRBV6-5 with TRBJ2-2, with D possibly matching TRBD1 (5 bases). V was shortened by 6 bases and J by 6 bases, with 8 bases between the two germline ends. The length of the CDR3 is 12 residues. The germline CDR1 and CDR2 sequences are MNHEY and SVGAGI.

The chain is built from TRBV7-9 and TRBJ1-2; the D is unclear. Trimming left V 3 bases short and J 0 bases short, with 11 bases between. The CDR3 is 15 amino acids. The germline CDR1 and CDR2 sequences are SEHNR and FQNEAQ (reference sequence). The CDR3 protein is CASSLSAATNYGYTF. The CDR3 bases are TGTGCCAGCAGCTTGTCGGCCGCTACTAACTATGGCTACACCTTC.

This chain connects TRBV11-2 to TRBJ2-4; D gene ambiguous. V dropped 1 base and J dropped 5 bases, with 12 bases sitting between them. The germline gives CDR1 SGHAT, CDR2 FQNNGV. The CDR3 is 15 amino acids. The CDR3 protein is CASSLGQRLENIQYF. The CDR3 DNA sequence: TGTGCCAGCAGCTTAGGGCAGAGGTTAGAAAACATTCAGTACTTC. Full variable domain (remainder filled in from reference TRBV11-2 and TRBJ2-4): EAGVAQSPRYKIIEKRQSVAFWCNPISGHATLYWYQQILGQGPKLLIQFQNNGVVDDSQLPKDRFSAERLKGVDSTLKIQPAKLEDSAVYLCASSLGQRLENIQYFGAGTRLSVL.

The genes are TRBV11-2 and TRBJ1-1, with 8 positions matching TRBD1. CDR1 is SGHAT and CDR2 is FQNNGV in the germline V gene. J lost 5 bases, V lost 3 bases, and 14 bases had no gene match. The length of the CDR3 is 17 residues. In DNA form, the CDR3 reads TGTGCCAGCAGCTTTTCCTTCCGGGTCAGGGGGCCTACTGAAGCTTTCTTT. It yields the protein CASSFSFRVRGPTEAFF.

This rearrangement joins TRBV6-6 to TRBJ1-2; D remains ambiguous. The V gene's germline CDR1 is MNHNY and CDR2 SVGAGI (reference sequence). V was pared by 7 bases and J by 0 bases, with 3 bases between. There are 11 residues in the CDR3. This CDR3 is CASTPNYGYTF. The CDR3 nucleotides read TGTGCCAGCACCCCTAACTATGGCTACACCTTC.

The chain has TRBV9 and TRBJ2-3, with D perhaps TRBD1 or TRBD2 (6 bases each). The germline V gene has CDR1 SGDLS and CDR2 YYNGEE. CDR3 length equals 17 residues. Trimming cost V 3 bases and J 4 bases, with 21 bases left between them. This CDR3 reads CASSAEQGGPSSDTQYF. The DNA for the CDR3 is TGTGCCAGCAGCGCGGAGCAAGGGGGGCCCTCGTCAGATACGCAGTATTTT.

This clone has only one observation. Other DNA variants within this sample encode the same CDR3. This chain's CDR3 is CASSQVFNTEAFF. CDR3 coding DNA: TGTGCCAGCAGCCAAGTGTTTAACACTGAAGCTTTCTTT. The chain employs TRBV3-1 (or the pseudogene TRBV3-2) and TRBJ1-1; no clear D gene. Trimming took 1 base from V and 2 from J, leaving 5 bases between them. There are 13 residues in the CDR3. Germline-derived CDR1 and CDR2 are LGHDT and YNNKEL (reference sequence).

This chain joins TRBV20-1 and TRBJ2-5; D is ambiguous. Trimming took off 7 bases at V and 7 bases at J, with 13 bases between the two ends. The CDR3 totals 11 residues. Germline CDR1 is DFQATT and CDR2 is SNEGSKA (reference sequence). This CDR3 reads CSGLGLGTQYF. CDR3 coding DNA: TGCAGTGGGCTTGGTCTCGGGACCCAGTACTTC.

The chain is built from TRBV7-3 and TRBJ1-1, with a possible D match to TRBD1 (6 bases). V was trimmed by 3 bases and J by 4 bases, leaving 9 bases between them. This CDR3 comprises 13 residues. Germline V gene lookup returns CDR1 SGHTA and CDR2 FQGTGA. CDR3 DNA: TGTGCCAGCAGCTTCCAAGGGGGCACTGAAGCTTTCTTT. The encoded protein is CASSFQGGTEAFF.

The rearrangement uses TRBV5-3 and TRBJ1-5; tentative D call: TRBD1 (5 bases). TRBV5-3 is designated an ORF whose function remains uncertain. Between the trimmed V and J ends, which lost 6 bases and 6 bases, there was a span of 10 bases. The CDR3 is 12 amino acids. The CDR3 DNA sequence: TGTGCCAGAAACGCCGGGGGTCAGCCCCAGCATTTT. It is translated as CARNAGGQPQHF.

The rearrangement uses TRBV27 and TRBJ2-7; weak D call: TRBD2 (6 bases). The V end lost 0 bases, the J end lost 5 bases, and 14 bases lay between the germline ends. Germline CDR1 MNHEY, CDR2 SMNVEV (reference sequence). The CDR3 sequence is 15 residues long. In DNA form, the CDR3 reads TGTGCCAGCAGTTTATCGATGTGGGGACTCGACGAGCAGTACTTC. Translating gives CASSLSMWGLDEQYF.

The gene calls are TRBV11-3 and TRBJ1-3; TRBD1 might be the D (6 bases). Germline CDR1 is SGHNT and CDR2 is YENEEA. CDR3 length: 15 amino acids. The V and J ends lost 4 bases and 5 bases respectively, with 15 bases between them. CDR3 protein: CASSSFRDNRNTIYF. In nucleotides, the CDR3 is TGTGCCAGCAGCTCATTCCGGGACAACCGAAACACCATATATTTT.

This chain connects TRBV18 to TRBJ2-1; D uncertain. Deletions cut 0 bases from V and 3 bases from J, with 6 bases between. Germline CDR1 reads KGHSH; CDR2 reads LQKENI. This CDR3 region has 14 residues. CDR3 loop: CASSPPSVYNEQFF. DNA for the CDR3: TGTGCCAGCTCACCACCGAGCGTCTACAATGAGCAGTTCTTC.

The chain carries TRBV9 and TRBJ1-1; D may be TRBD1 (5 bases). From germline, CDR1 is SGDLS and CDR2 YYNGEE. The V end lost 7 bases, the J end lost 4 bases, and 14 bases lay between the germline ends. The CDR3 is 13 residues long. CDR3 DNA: TGTGCCAGCTCACTCTCGGGGGGCACTGAAGCTTTCTTT. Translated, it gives CASSLSGGTEAFF. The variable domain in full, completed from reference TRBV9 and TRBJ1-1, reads DSGVTQTPKHLITATGQRVTLRCSPRSGDLSVYWYQQSLDQGLQFLIQYYNGEERAKGNILERFSAQQFPDLHSELNLSSLELGDSALYFCASSLSGGTEAFFGQGTRLTVV.

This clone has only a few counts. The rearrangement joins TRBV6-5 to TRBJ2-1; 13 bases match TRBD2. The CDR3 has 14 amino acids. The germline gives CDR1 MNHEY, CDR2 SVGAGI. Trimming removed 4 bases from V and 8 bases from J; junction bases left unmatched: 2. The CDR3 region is CASSSGLAGYEQFF. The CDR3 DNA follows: TGTGCCAGCAGTTCGGGACTAGCGGGGTATGAGCAGTTCTTC.

As DNA, the CDR3 is TGTGCCAGCAGCTTGGTGCGGGGGGTTGAGACCCAGTACTTC. It encodes CASSLVRGVETQYF. The J gene is TRBJ2-5, the V gene TRBV5-8; TRBD2 agrees at 8 bases. The trim removed 0 bases at V and 5 bases at J, leaving 3 bases unmatched. The germline V gene has CDR1 SGHTS and CDR2 YDEGEE. The CDR3 has 14 residues. Supplemented by reference TRBV5-8 and TRBJ2-5, the full variable domain reads EAGVTQSPTHLIKTRGQQATLRCSPISGHTSVYWYQQALGLGLQFLLWYDEGEERNRGNFPPRFSGRQFPNYSSELNVNALELEDSALYLCASSLVRGVETQYFGPGTRLLVL.

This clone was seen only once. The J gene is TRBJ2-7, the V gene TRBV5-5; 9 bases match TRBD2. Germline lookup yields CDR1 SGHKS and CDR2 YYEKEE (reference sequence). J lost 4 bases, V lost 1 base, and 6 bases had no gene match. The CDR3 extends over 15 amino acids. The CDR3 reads CASSLYGGGAYEQYF. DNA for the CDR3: TGTGCCAGCAGCTTGTACGGCGGGGGGGCGTACGAGCAGTACTTC. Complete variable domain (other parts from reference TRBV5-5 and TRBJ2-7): DAGVTQSPTHLIKTRGQQVTLRCSPISGHKSVSWYQQVLGQGPQFIFQYYEKEERGRGNFPDRFSARQFPNYSSELNVNALLLGDSALYLCASSLYGGGAYEQYFGPGTRLTVT.